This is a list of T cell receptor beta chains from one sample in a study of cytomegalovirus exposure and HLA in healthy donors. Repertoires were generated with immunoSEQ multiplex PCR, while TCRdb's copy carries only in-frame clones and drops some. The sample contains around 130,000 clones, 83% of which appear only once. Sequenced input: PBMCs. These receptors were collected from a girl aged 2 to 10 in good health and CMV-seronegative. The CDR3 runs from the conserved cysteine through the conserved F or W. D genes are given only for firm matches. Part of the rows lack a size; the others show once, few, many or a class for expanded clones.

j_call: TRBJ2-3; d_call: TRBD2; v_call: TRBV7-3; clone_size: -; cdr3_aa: CASRIAGRPTDTQYF; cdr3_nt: TGTGCCAGTCGAATAGCGGGGAGGCCCACAGATACGCAGTATTTT
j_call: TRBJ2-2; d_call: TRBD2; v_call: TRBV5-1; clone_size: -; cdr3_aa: CASSLEERGAANTGELFF; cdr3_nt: TGCGCCAGCAGCTTGGAAGAGCGGGGGGCTGCCAACACCGGGGAGCTGTTTTTT
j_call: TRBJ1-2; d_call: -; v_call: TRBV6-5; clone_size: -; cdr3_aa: CASSYSGGGHYGYTF; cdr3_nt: TGTGCCAGCAGTTACTCCGGCGGGGGCCACTATGGCTACACCTTC
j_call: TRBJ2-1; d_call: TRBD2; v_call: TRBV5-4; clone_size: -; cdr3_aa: CASSLLRLAGDYNEQFF; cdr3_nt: TGTGCCAGCAGCTTGCTGCGACTAGCGGGGGATTACAATGAGCAGTTCTTC
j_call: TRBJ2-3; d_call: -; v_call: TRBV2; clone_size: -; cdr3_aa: CASFRRAIDTQYF; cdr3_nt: TGTGCCAGCTTTAGGAGGGCCATAGATACGCAGTATTTT
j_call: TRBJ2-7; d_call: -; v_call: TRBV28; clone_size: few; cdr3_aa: CASSLVLRSAEQYF; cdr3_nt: TGTGCCAGCAGTTTAGTTCTTCGGAGTGCCGAGCAGTACTTC
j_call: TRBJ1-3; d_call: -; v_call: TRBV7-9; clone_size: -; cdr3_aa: CASSLATSGYSGNTIYF; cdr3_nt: TGTGCCAGCAGCTTAGCAACCTCAGGATACTCTGGAAACACCATATATTTT
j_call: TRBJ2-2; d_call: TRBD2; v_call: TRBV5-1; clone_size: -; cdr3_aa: CASSSGTLGGELFF; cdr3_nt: TGCGCCAGCAGTAGCGGGACCTTAGGCGGGGAGCTGTTTTTT
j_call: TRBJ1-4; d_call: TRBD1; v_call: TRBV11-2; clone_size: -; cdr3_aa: CASSPDRREKLFF; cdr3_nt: TGTGCCAGCAGCCCGGACAGGAGGGAAAAACTGTTTTTT
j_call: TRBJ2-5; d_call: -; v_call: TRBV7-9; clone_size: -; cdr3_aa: CASSDPLGRVHEAQYF; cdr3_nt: TGTGCCAGCAGCGACCCCCTCGGCAGGGTCCACGAGGCCCAGTACTTC
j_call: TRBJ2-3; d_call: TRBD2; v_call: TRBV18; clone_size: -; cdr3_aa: CASSPGGDKTSTDTQYF; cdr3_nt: TGTGCCAGCTCACCCGGGGGGGACAAGACTAGCACAGATACGCAGTATTTT
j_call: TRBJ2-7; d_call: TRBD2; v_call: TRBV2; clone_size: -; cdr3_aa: CASSPGTRSSEQYF; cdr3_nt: TGTGCCAGCAGCCCCGGGACTAGATCATCCGAGCAGTACTTC
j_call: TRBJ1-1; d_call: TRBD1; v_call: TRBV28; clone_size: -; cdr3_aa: CASRGGDRAMNTEAFF; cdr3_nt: TGTGCCAGCAGGGGCGGAGACAGGGCAATGAACACTGAAGCTTTCTTT
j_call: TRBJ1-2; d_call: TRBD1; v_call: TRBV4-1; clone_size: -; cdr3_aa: CASSQDDRVGGYTF; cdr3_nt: TGCGCCAGCAGCCAAGACGACAGGGTGGGAGGCTACACCTTC
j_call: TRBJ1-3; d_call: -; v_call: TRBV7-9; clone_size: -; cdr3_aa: CASSLDHISGNTIYF; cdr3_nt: TGTGCCAGCAGCTTAGATCACATTTCTGGAAACACCATATATTTT
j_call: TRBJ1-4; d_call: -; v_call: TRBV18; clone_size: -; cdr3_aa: CASSPPGIQRNEKLFF; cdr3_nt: TGTGCCAGCTCACCACCCGGAATCCAGCGTAATGAAAAACTGTTTTTT
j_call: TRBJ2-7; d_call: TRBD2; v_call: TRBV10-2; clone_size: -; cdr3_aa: CASSAHSGLAGGGVYEQYF; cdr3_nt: TGCGCCAGCAGTGCCCACAGCGGACTAGCGGGAGGGGGGGTATACGAGCAGTACTTC
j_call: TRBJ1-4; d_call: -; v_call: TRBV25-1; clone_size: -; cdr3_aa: CASRQTNEKLFF; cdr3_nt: TGTGCCAGCCGACAGACTAATGAAAAACTGTTTTTT
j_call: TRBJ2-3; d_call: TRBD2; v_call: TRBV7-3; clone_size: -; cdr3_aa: CASSLTSGGGTDTQYF; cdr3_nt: TGTGCCAGCAGCTTAACTAGCGGGGGGGGCACAGATACGCAGTATTTT
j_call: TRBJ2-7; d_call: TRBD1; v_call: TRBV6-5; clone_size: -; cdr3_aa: CASSYGTGGYEQYF; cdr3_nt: TGTGCCAGCAGTTACGGGACAGGGGGTTACGAGCAGTACTTC
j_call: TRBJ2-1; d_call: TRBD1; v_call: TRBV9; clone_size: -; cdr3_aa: CASSAGQGRTYNEQFF; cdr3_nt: TGTGCCAGCAGCGCCGGACAGGGGCGCACCTACAATGAGCAGTTCTTC
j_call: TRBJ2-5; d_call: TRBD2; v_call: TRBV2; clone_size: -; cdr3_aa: CASAASGQETQYF; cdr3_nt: TGTGCCAGCGCAGCTAGCGGCCAAGAGACCCAGTACTTC
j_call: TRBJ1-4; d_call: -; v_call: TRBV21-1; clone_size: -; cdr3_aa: CASSRDILLPPNEKLFF; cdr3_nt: TGTGCCAGCAGCAGGGACATCCTACTGCCCCCAAATGAAAAACTGTTTTTT
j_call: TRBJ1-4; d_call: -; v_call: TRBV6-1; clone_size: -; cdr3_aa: CASSLDRGEKLFF; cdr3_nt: TGTGCCAGCAGCCTGGACCGGGGGGAAAAACTGTTTTTT
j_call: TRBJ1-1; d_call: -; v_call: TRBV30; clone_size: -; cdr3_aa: CAWSVSRGTEAFF; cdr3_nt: TGTGCCTGGAGTGTTTCGAGGGGGACTGAAGCTTTCTTT
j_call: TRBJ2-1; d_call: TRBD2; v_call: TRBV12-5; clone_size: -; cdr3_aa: CASAVSGGGWNEQFF; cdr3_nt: TGTGCTAGTGCCGTTAGCGGGGGGGGCTGGAATGAGCAGTTCTTC
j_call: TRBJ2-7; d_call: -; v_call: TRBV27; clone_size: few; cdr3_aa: CASGLAGTHYEQYF; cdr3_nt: TGTGCCAGCGGATTGGCCGGGACACACTACGAGCAGTACTTC
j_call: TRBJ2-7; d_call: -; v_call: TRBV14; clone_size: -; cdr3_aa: CASSQEFPTGYYEQYF; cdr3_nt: TGTGCCAGCAGCCAAGAGTTCCCCACAGGTTACTACGAGCAGTACTTC
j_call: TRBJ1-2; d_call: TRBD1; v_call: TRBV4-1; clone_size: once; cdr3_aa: CASSQDPRDRVGGYTF; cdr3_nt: TGCGCCAGCAGCCAAGATCCTCGAGACAGGGTAGGCGGCTACACCTTC
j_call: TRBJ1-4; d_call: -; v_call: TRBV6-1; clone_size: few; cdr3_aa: CASSEYPQINTKNEKLFF; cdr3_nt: TGTGCCAGCAGTGAATATCCGCAGATCAACACTAAAAATGAAAAACTGTTTTTT
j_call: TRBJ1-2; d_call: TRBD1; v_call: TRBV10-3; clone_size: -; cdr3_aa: CAIKSTGRNYGYTF; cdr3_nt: TGTGCCATCAAATCGACAGGGCGTAACTATGGCTACACCTTC
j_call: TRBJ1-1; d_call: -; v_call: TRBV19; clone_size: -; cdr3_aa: CASSLPRSNGEAFF; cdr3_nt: TGTGCCAGTAGTCTCCCACGGTCCAACGGTGAAGCTTTCTTT
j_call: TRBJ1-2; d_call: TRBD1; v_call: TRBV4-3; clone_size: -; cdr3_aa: CASSRTTFQGAQDGYTF; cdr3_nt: TGCGCCAGCAGCCGCACAACCTTCCAGGGGGCGCAGGATGGCTACACCTTC
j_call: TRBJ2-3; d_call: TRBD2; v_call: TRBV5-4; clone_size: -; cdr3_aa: CASSSTGLAGVGDTQYF; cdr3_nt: TGTGCCAGCAGCTCCACTGGACTAGCGGGGGTTGGAGATACGCAGTATTTT
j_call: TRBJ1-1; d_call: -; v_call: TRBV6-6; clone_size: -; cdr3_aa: CASNTVDRGKNTEAFF; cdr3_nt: TGTGCCAGCAATACAGTTGACCGCGGGAAGAACACTGAAGCTTTCTTT
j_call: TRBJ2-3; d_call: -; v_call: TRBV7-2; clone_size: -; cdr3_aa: CATTRSVIGVDTQYF; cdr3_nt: TGTGCCACCACACGGTCGGTTATCGGGGTGGATACGCAGTATTTT